The 13 T cell receptor beta chains below all came from one sample that was sequenced in a study of T cell responses to AZD1222 COVID-19 vaccine. Sequenced by immunoSEQ multiplex PCR; TCRdb stores in-frame clones only, minus some. The sample shows around 140,000 clones, around 84% of them seen only once. Specimen: peripheral blood, collected 28 days after the second AZD1222 dose. These receptors came from an adult who received the AZD1222 COVID-19 vaccine.

V is TRBV30 and J is TRBJ1-6; D is ambiguous. The CDR3 is 13 residues long. Between the trimmed V and J ends, which lost 2 bases and 8 bases, there was a span of 10 bases. CDR1 is GTSNPN, CDR2 SVGIG, per germline (reference sequence). The CDR3: CAWSRGTYSPLHF. CDR3 nucleotides: TGTGCCTGGAGTCGAGGAACTTATTCACCCCTCCACTTT.

The V and J genes are TRBV5-1 and TRBJ2-1; TRBD1 matches at 8 bases. The germline gives CDR1 SGHRS, CDR2 YFSETQ. The V segment lost 2 bases and the J segment 4 bases; nucleotides outside the gene matches: 8. The CDR3 is 16 amino acids. For the CDR3, the DNA is TGCGCCAGCAGCTTCTCGGACAGGGCCGGTTACAATGAGCAGTTCTTC. It yields the protein CASSFSDRAGYNEQFF.

The gene calls are TRBV30 and TRBJ2-3; D gene ambiguous. The CDR3 length is 12 residues. V lost 5 bases and J lost 7, with 13 bases in between. Germline loops: CDR1 GTSNPN, CDR2 SVGIG (reference sequence). As DNA, the CDR3 is TGTGCCTGGGGGTCACCAGGTAATACGCAGTATTTT. Encoded protein: CAWGSPGNTQYF.

The chain combines TRBV10-3 with TRBJ1-5; TRBD1 aligns across 7 bases. Per the germline V gene, CDR1 is ENHRY and CDR2 is SYGVKD. V gave up 0 bases and J gave up 1 base; unmatched junction bases: 3. The CDR3 has 16 amino acids. The CDR3 loop is CAISESGGESNQPQHF. The CDR3 DNA follows: TGTGCCATCAGTGAGTCAGGGGGCGAAAGCAATCAGCCCCAGCATTTT.

The gene calls are TRBV6-2 or TRBV6-3 and TRBJ1-2; TRBD1 matches at 7 bases. Losses at the gene ends were 5 bases for V and 7 bases for J; bases not matched to a gene: 13. The germline V gene encodes CDR1 MNHEY and CDR2 SVGEGT. The CDR3 spans 15 residues. The CDR3 is CASSKGRQGGLGYTF. CDR3 DNA: TGTGCCAGCAGTAAAGGAAGACAGGGAGGGCTTGGCTACACCTTC.

This clone was seen once. The chain employs TRBV29-1 and TRBJ1-2; the D gene is possibly TRBD1 (5 bases). The CDR3 contains 11 residues. From germline, CDR1 is SQVTM and CDR2 ANQGSEA. With 4 bases removed from V and 8 bases from J, the gap between germline ends came to 11 bases. DNA of the CDR3: TGCAGCGTTGGGCAGGGACGCGGCTACACCTTC. Protein: CSVGQGRGYTF.

The chain links TRBV18 to TRBJ1-1; 9 nucleotides match TRBD1. The CDR3 spans 14 residues. Germline assignment: CDR1 KGHSH and CDR2 LQKENI. The J segment lost 4 bases and the V segment lost 2 bases, leaving 2 bases of the junction unmatched. The chain's CDR3 is CASSPGTGSTEAFF. Written as DNA, the CDR3 is TGTGCCAGCTCACCAGGGACAGGGTCCACTGAAGCTTTCTTT.

This clone was detected many times. CDR3 nucleotide sequence: TGTGCCAGCAGCCCTACAACTAATGAAAAACTGTTTTTT. Protein: CASSPTTNEKLFF. The gene calls are TRBV7-9 and TRBJ1-4; no reliable D call. Trimming cost V 5 bases and J 0 bases, with 4 bases left between them. The CDR3 runs to 13 residues. Germline V gene sequence: CDR1 SEHNR, CDR2 FQNEAQ (reference sequence).

The rearrangement links TRBV28 to TRBJ1-6; no firm D call. Germline V gene data show CDR1 as MDHEN and CDR2 as SYDVKM. CDR3 length: 12 amino acids. Trimming took 5 bases from V and 9 from J, leaving 8 bases between them. The CDR3 sequence is CASSLAVSPLHF. CDR3 DNA sequence: TGTGCCAGCAGTCTGGCGGTTTCACCCCTCCACTTT.

This chain links TRBV9 with TRBJ2-1; D is perhaps TRBD1 (5 bases). The CDR3 has 15 residues. V was clipped by 2 bases and J by 3 bases, with 12 bases between them. Germline V CDR1 and CDR2: SGDLS, YYNGEE. Here the CDR3 DNA reads TGTGCCAGCAGCGTTCGTGGGGCCCTCTACAATGAGCAGTTCTTC. Translated, it gives CASSVRGALYNEQFF.

The rearrangement joins TRBV4-2 to TRBJ2-3; 8 bases are shared with TRBD2. V was pared by 0 bases and J by 0 bases, with 5 bases of the junction left unmatched. This CDR3 has 17 residues. CDR1 and CDR2 (germline): LGHNA, YNFKEQ. CDR3 in DNA: TGTGCCAGCAGCCAAGAACGAGCGGGGGTTAGCACAGATACGCAGTATTTT. It codes for CASSQERAGVSTDTQYF.

The CDR3 DNA is TGTGCCAGCAGCTTTGGGCAGGGATCCTACAATGAGCAGTTCTTC. Amino acid sequence: CASSFGQGSYNEQFF. V and J are TRBV5-4 and TRBJ2-1; a weak D match, TRBD1 (5 bases). The ends were cut back, 2 bases at V and 1 base at J, with 10 bases in the middle. Germline values: CDR1 SGHNT, CDR2 YYREEE (reference sequence). The CDR3 is 15 residues long. Combining the CDR3 with reference TRBV5-4 and TRBJ2-1 gives the whole variable domain ETGVTQSPTHLIKTRGQQVTLRCSSQSGHNTVSWYQQALGQGPQFIFQYYREEENGRGNFPPRFSGLQFPNYSSELNVNALELDDSALYLCASSFGQGSYNEQFFGPGTRLTVL.

With respect to this clone: Compared with germline, one end of the junction differs, possibly owing to a read error. The chain recombines TRBV13 with TRBJ2-2, with 10 nucleotides matching TRBD2. This CDR3 has 18 amino acids. Germline CDR1 PRHDT, CDR2 FYEKMQ (reference sequence). The CDR3 nucleotides read TGTGCCAGCAGCGCTACCTCCCTAGCGGGGGCGGGCACCGGGGGGCTGTTTTTT. Its protein product is CASSATSLAGAGTGGLFF.